A single sample gave rise to the 31 T cell receptor beta chains below, sequenced in a study of T cells expressing NK-cell markers. One entry per CDR3 protein, without DNA, is what TCRdb gives after re-calling the 5' RACE reads. The repertoire shows roughly 420,000 distinct CDR3 sequences; the top ten hold 7.3%. The sequenced material came from blood T cells: a sorted CD56 or NKG2C T cell subset, CD4+ or CD8+ T cells, or bulk PBMC T cells (not recorded which). These receptors all stem from a woman aged 18 to 75 in good health.

The CDR3 sequence: CASSREGTSDSPRDTQYF. The chain recombines TRBV9 with TRBJ2-3; the D call from TCRdb, TRBD2, cannot be confirmed without DNA. The CDR3 sequence is 18 residues long. Germline V lookup: CDR1 SGDLS, CDR2 YYNGEE.

The chain links TRBV20-1 to TRBJ2-2; the TCRdb call, TRBD2, lacks DNA for checking. The CDR3 contains 16 residues. Looked up from germline, CDR1 is DFQATT and CDR2 is SNEGSKA (reference sequence). The CDR3 here is CSARDPGTSVPGELFF.

This chain links TRBV18 with TRBJ2-4. This CDR3 has 13 residues. Germline loops: CDR1 KGHSH, CDR2 LQKENI. The CDR3 protein is CASSPGLENIQYF.

The gene calls are TRBV19 and TRBJ2-1. The CDR3 is 13 amino acids. CDR1 is LNHDA, CDR2 SQIVND, per germline (reference sequence). CDR3 protein: CASSTISSDEQFF. The whole variable domain, remainder taken from reference TRBV19 and TRBJ2-1, is DGGITQSPKYLFRKEGQNVTLSCEQNLNHDAMYWYRQDPGQGLRLIYYSQIVNDFQKGDIAEGYSVSREKKESFPLTVTSAQKNPTAFYLCASSTISSDEQFFGPGTRLTVL.

This rearrangement joins TRBV20-1 to TRBJ2-5; the D gene TCRdb calls, TRBD2, cannot be checked with no DNA. The germline gives CDR1 DFQATT, CDR2 SNEGSKA (reference sequence). CDR3 size: 15 residues. The CDR3 protein is CSARNGLAGRETQYF.

The V gene is TRBV7-2, the J gene TRBJ2-3; the D call of TRBD2 rests on TCRdb alone, since no DNA is present to check it. Germline V gene data show CDR1 as SGHTA and CDR2 as FQGNSA. CDR3 size: 16 residues. The CDR3 here is CASSQNSGGAGDTQYF.

The chain couples TRBV3-1 to TRBJ1-1. This CDR3 is 14 amino acids long. CDR1 LGHDT and CDR2 YNNKEL come from the germline V gene (reference sequence). CDR3: CASSRRSMNTEAFF.

The chain is built from TRBV29-1 and TRBJ2-2; TCRdb indicates TRBD2, and absent DNA this call remains unverified. CDR1 is SQVTM, CDR2 ANQGSEA, per germline. The CDR3 is made up of 15 amino acids. This CDR3 reads CSVETSGGNTGELFF.

This chain joins TRBV6-1 and TRBJ2-2. CDR1 and CDR2 (germline): MNHNS, SASEGT. The CDR3 consists of 13 residues. CDR3 amino acids: CASSETETGELFF.

This chain links TRBV12-3 or TRBV12-4 with TRBJ1-1; the TCRdb call, TRBD1, lacks DNA for checking. This CDR3 contains 14 residues. The CDR3 sequence: CASSPGGRYTEAFF.

CDR3 loop: CASSDAGSYTDTQYF. V usage is TRBV25-1 and J usage is TRBJ2-3; checking the TCRdb D call of TRBD1 is not possible without DNA. The CDR3 totals 15 residues. Germline CDR1 reads MGHDK; CDR2 reads SYGVNS.

V usage is TRBV5-1 and J usage is TRBJ1-5; the TRBD1 assignment by TCRdb is unverifiable without DNA. The germline V gene encodes CDR1 SGHRS and CDR2 YFSETQ. The CDR3 totals 14 residues. CDR3 sequence reads: CASSLSGVDQPQHF.

The rearrangement joins TRBV7-3 to TRBJ2-6. The CDR3 has 14 amino acids. Germline lookup yields CDR1 SGHTA and CDR2 FQGTGA. The CDR3 spells CASSLGMGANVLTF.

The chain links TRBV5-1 to TRBJ1-5. The length of the CDR3 is 15 residues. Germline CDR1 reads SGHRS; CDR2 reads YFSETQ. CDR3 amino acids: CASSEGGSSNQPQHF.

V is TRBV6-6 and J is TRBJ1-4. This CDR3 has 13 amino acids. From germline, CDR1 is MNHNY and CDR2 SVGAGI (reference sequence). CDR3 sequence: CASIASTNEKLFF.

The V call is TRBV20-1, the J call TRBJ1-2; TCRdb indicates TRBD1, and absent DNA this call remains unverified. Per germline, CDR1 DFQATT and CDR2 SNEGSKA (reference sequence). The CDR3 sequence is 13 residues long. Here the CDR3 reads CSARVGGNYGYTF.

The chain employs TRBV5-1 and TRBJ2-4; TCRdb gives TRBD2 as the D gene, but with no DNA this cannot be confirmed. The CDR3 consists of 17 residues. In germline, CDR1 is SGHRS, CDR2 YFSETQ. This CDR3 is CASSLAGQGIAKNIQYF. The full variable domain, with the rest looked up from reference TRBV5-1 and TRBJ2-4, is KAGVTQTPRYLIKTRGQQVTLSCSPISGHRSVSWYQQTPGQGLQFLFEYFSETQRNKGNFPGRFSGRQFSNSRSEMNVSTLELGDSALYLCASSLAGQGIAKNIQYFGAGTRLSVL.

This sequence joins TRBV11-3 and TRBJ2-7; no DNA is available, so the TRBD2 call from TCRdb remains unchecked. The germline V gene has CDR1 SGHNT and CDR2 YENEEA. The CDR3 has 15 amino acids. The chain's CDR3 is CASSGTSGSTYEQYF.

The rearrangement joins TRBV7-2 to TRBJ2-3; TCRdb selects TRBD2, and the lack of DNA leaves this call unchecked. CDR1 and CDR2 (germline): SGHTA, FQGNSA. CDR3 length: 16 amino acids. CDR3 protein: CASGTVGAGGTDTQYF.

The chain is built from TRBV7-3 and TRBJ2-1. Germline assignment: CDR1 SGHTA and CDR2 FQGTGA. The CDR3 loop spans 11 amino acids. The CDR3 loop is CASSSNNEQFF. Complete variable domain (other parts from reference TRBV7-3 and TRBJ2-1): GAGVSQTPSNKVTEKGKYVELRCDPISGHTALYWYRQSLGQGPEFLIYFQGTGAADDSGLPNDRFFAVRPEGSVSTLKIQRTERGDSAVYLCASSSNNEQFFGPGTRLTVL.

The chain combines TRBV4-2 with TRBJ1-3; the D call of TRBD1 rests on TCRdb alone, since no DNA is present to check it. The germline gives CDR1 LGHNA, CDR2 YNFKEQ. The length of the CDR3 is 16 residues. The CDR3 sequence is CASSQVSRDGGNTIYF.

V gene TRBV12-3 or TRBV12-4 combines with J gene TRBJ1-2; with no DNA, the TCRdb D assignment of TRBD1 cannot be verified. This CDR3 has 13 residues. The CDR3 region is CASTPDGIYGYTF.

The chain carries TRBV19 and TRBJ1-1. This CDR3 comprises 12 residues. Germline CDR1 and CDR2: LNHDA and SQIVND (reference sequence). CDR3: CASNEGNTEAFF.

The rearrangement uses TRBV6-1 and TRBJ1-1; TCRdb's D call, TRBD1, is unchecked because there is no DNA. CDR3 length equals 13 residues. Germline loops: CDR1 MNHNS, CDR2 SASEGT. The CDR3 here is CATQQGRGTEAFF.

The chain employs TRBV12-3 or TRBV12-4 and TRBJ1-3. The CDR3 spans 15 residues. CDR3 residues: CASSLVQTSGNTIYF.

The chain combines TRBV6-4 with TRBJ2-3; lacking DNA, the TRBD1 call made by TCRdb goes unchecked. The CDR3 contains 16 residues. Germline CDR1 MRHNA, CDR2 SNTAGT. CDR3 loop: CASSDTGTASTDTQYF.

The chain couples TRBV5-6 to TRBJ2-5; TCRdb indicates TRBD2, and absent DNA this call remains unverified. Germline V CDR1 and CDR2: SGHDT, YYEEEE. This CDR3 has 15 amino acids. The CDR3: CATKPRGLGQETQYF.

This sequence joins TRBV4-3 and TRBJ1-6; TCRdb's D call, TRBD1, is unchecked because there is no DNA. The CDR3 is made up of 15 amino acids. The V gene's germline CDR1 is LGHNA and CDR2 YSLEER. The CDR3 sequence is CASSQDPRGNSPLHF.

CDR3 in amino acids: CSAREGGLVAYEQYF. This chain links TRBV20-1 with TRBJ2-7; TCRdb returns TRBD1, unconfirmable since there is no DNA. The CDR3 is 15 residues long. The germline CDR1 and CDR2 sequences are DFQATT and SNEGSKA (reference sequence).

The chain joins TRBV4-3 to TRBJ1-4; TCRdb indicates TRBD1, and absent DNA this call remains unverified. The CDR3 covers 15 residues. Per the germline V gene, CDR1 is LGHNA and CDR2 is YSLEER. The CDR3 region is CASSQGTARNEKLFF.

This chain connects TRBV7-2 to TRBJ1-5; TCRdb's D call of TRBD1 is untestable without DNA. The CDR3 is made up of 16 amino acids. Germline CDR1 reads SGHTA; CDR2 reads FQGNSA. CDR3 loop: CASSFRSSGGDQPQHF. The complete variable domain, with remaining parts taken from reference TRBV7-2 and TRBJ1-5, reads GAGVSQSPSNKVTEKGKDVELRCDPISGHTALYWYRQSLGQGLEFLIYFQGNSAPDKSGLPSDRFSAERTGGSVSTLTIQRTQQEDSAVYLCASSFRSSGGDQPQHFGDGTRLSIL.